The 15 T cell receptor beta chains presented below share a single source sample, sequenced in a study of cytotoxic CD8 clonotypes in ibrutinib-treated CLL (dated by TCRdb to about 2021). The sample's time point label, in plain terms: roughly 23 months on ibrutinib. Library preparation was by the immunoSEQ multiplex PCR assay. This immuneACCESS table, as held by TCRdb, lists in-frame sequences with V and J called but not all clones. Of the missing ones, under half trace to an unresolved V gene in checked studies; the others have no known cause. Here the sample has fewer than 150,000 clones; less than 90% occur a single time. Around 3% of the sample lies in the top ten. The sample here was PBMCs, taken after 24 months of ibrutinib treatment. All receptors derive from a human donor with chronic lymphocytic leukemia.

The genes are TRBV11-2 and TRBJ2-1, with 11 nucleotides matching TRBD2. This CDR3 has 15 residues. Germline CDR1 SGHAT, CDR2 FQNNGV. The V and J ends lost 5 bases and 3 bases, in that order; junction bases with no gene match: 3. DNA for the CDR3: TGTGCCAGCAGCCAGACTAGCGGGAACTACAATGAGCAGTTCTTC. Translating gives CASSQTSGNYNEQFF.

The rearrangement uses TRBV11-2 and TRBJ2-1, with 8 nucleotides matching TRBD1. V shed 3 bases, J shed 8 bases, and the junction held 3 bases outside the gene matches. In germline, CDR1 is SGHAT, CDR2 FQNNGV. CDR3 length: 13 amino acids. This CDR3 reads CASSFPGQDEQFF. CDR3 bases: TGTGCCAGCAGCTTTCCGGGACAGGATGAGCAGTTCTTC.

This chain joins TRBV9 and TRBJ1-1; 8 bases line up with TRBD1. Germline CDR1 is SGDLS and CDR2 is YYNGEE. V lost 10 bases, J lost 0 bases, and 5 bases stayed unmatched. This CDR3 is built from 13 residues. CDR3 nucleotide sequence: TGTGCCGCCGGACAGGGAATGAACACTGAAGCTTTCTTT. It specifies CAAGQGMNTEAFF.

V is TRBV27 and J is TRBJ1-1; no clear D gene. The germline gives CDR1 MNHEY, CDR2 SMNVEV (reference sequence). The CDR3 is made up of 22 amino acids. Trimming removed 2 bases from V and 4 bases from J, with 35 bases in between. The CDR3 is CASSLHRTQRVGVRTFFTEAFF. The CDR3 nucleotides read TGTGCCAGCAGTTTACACCGCACCCAGAGAGTTGGTGTCCGAACTTTTTTCACTGAAGCTTTCTTT.

V and J are TRBV6-5 and TRBJ1-1; no firm D call. The germline V gene encodes CDR1 MNHEY and CDR2 SVGAGI. Trimming stripped 2 bases from V and 6 bases from J, with 16 bases between. The CDR3 runs 15 residues. The CDR3 region has the DNA TGTGCCAGCAGTTACGCAGGCCACTCCACTCCTGAAGCTTTCTTT. This translates into CASSYAGHSTPEAFF.

The chain links TRBV7-6 to TRBJ2-5, with D tentatively TRBD2 (6 bases). There are 13 residues in the CDR3. V lost 0 bases and J 5 bases, leaving 7 bases between the germline ends. CDR1 and CDR2 (germline): SGHVS, FNYEAQ. The CDR3 sequence: CASSLAEGETQYF. The CDR3 DNA follows: TGTGCCAGCAGCTTAGCGGAGGGGGAGACCCAGTACTTC.

CDR3 residues: CASSLGQGNWELFF. CDR3 DNA: TGTGCCAGCAGTTTGGGACAGGGCAACTGGGAGCTGTTTTTT. The chain couples TRBV28 to TRBJ2-2, with TRBD1 matching 9 bases. The CDR3 length is 14 residues. Unmatched junction bases numbered 5, after V lost 3 bases and J lost 9 bases. The germline CDR1 and CDR2 sequences are MDHEN and SYDVKM.

The genes are TRBV15 and TRBJ2-7, with TRBD2 identical over 9 bases. Germline V gene lookup returns CDR1 LNHNV and CDR2 YYDKDF (reference sequence). After removal of 1 base from V and 4 bases from J, the junction contained 2 bases not matched to a gene. The CDR3 has 14 residues. The CDR3 sequence is CATSRGGGAYEQYF. The CDR3 DNA follows: TGTGCCACCAGCAGAGGCGGGGGGGCGTACGAGCAGTACTTC.

The chain is built from TRBV7-2 and TRBJ2-3, with TRBD1 matching over 7 bases. The trim removed 5 bases at V and 4 bases at J, leaving 9 bases unmatched. CDR1 SGHTA and CDR2 FQGNSA come from the germline V gene. The CDR3 has 15 amino acids. The CDR3 nucleotides are TGTGCCAGCAGCCTACAGGGGATCGTATCAGATACGCAGTATTTT. It specifies CASSLQGIVSDTQYF.

V usage is TRBV5-4 and J usage is TRBJ2-4; TRBD1 agrees at 7 bases. Trimming cost V 0 bases and J 6 bases; bases outside gene matches: 3. Germline CDR1 and CDR2: SGHNT and YYREEE (reference sequence). The CDR3 runs 14 residues. CDR3 amino acids: CASSLVGGSNIQYF. The CDR3 bases are TGTGCCAGCAGCTTGGTAGGGGGCTCAAACATTCAGTACTTC. The complete variable domain, with remaining parts taken from reference TRBV5-4 and TRBJ2-4, reads ETGVTQSPTHLIKTRGQQVTLRCSSQSGHNTVSWYQQALGQGPQFIFQYYREEENGRGNFPPRFSGLQFPNYSSELNVNALELDDSALYLCASSLVGGSNIQYFGAGTRLSVL.

The genes are TRBV4-3 and TRBJ1-6; no reliable D call. Germline assignment: CDR1 LGHNA and CDR2 YSLEER. V lost 3 bases, J lost 13 bases, and 13 bases lay in between. The CDR3 has 13 residues. The DNA for the CDR3 is TGCGCCAGCAGCCAGATAGACACCAGCCCCCTCCACTTT. This codes for CASSQIDTSPLHF.

The V gene is TRBV21-1, the J gene TRBJ1-2; the table's TRBD1 call for D was not verified on the DNA. TRBV21-1 is flagged as a pseudogene. The CDR3 covers 14 residues. The CDR3 DNA sequence: TGTGCCAGCAGCAAAGGAGTTGGACAACGGGGCTACACCTTC. Translated, it gives CASSKGVGQRGYTF.

V is TRBV27 and J is TRBJ2-5, with D perhaps matching TRBD1 (6 bases). Between the trimmed V and J ends, which lost 5 bases and 2 bases, there was a span of 12 bases. This CDR3 has 14 residues. The germline CDR1 and CDR2 sequences are MNHEY and SMNVEV (reference sequence). The CDR3 spells CASSGDRRQETQYF. The DNA for the CDR3 is TGTGCCAGCAGTGGAGACAGGCGACAAGAGACCCAGTACTTC.

This clone was observed a single time. The V call is TRBV11-3, the J call TRBJ2-2; D gene uncertain. Looked up from germline, CDR1 is SGHNT and CDR2 is YENEEA. The CDR3 covers 16 residues. The germline V and J ends were trimmed by 1 base and 2 bases, with 11 bases remaining between them. The CDR3 sequence: CASSLGGGLNTGELFF. In DNA form, the CDR3 reads TGTGCCAGCAGCTTAGGTGGTGGGCTTAACACCGGGGAGCTGTTTTTT.

The J gene is TRBJ1-5, the V gene TRBV6-1; possibly TRBD1 for D (6 bases). Trimming removed 3 bases from V and 5 bases from J, with 17 bases in between. The germline gives CDR1 MNHNS, CDR2 SASEGT. CDR3 length equals 16 residues. CDR3 sequence (DNA): TGTGCCAGCAGTGATGCGGTGCCAGGGGTGCATCAGCCCCAGCATTTT. It encodes CASSDAVPGVHQPQHF.